These 32 T cell receptor beta chains share one sample of origin, sequenced in a study of cytomegalovirus exposure and HLA in healthy donors. PCR involved 60 Vbeta and 13 Jbeta primers. Sequencing was performed with immunoSEQ multiplex PCR; in TCRdb, only in-frame clones are kept and a portion is missing. This table holds 250,000 to 350,000 clones, about nine tenths found once. What was sequenced was PBMCs. These TCRs come from a man aged 40-55 years in good health and CMV-seropositive.

The count of this clone is one. This chain joins TRBV19 and TRBJ2-7; TRBD2 matches 10 bases. V shed 7 bases and J 4 bases; nucleotides not matched to a gene: 13. The CDR3 spans 16 residues. CDR1 is LNHDA and CDR2 is SQIVND in the germline V gene (reference sequence). The CDR3 DNA reads as TGTGCCAGTAACCCGACACCGGGACTAGCGCAATACGAGCAGTACTTC. Protein: CASNPTPGLAQYEQYF.

The genes are TRBV28 and TRBJ2-1; a possible D gene is TRBD2 (7 bases). In germline, CDR1 is MDHEN, CDR2 SYDVKM. The CDR3 is made up of 14 amino acids. Trimming stripped 10 bases from V and 9 bases from J, with 22 bases between. The CDR3 coding sequence is TGTGCCACGCGGGGGCGGCTAGATCAGGGTGAGCAGTTCTTC. This gives the protein CATRGRLDQGEQFF.

The chain carries TRBV28 and TRBJ1-2; no firm D call. This CDR3 spans 14 amino acids. Germline loops: CDR1 MDHEN, CDR2 SYDVKM. With 7 bases removed from V and 2 bases from J, the gap between germline ends came to 14 bases. The CDR3 DNA sequence: TGTGCCAGCACCCCAGAGGGCAGCAACTATGGCTACACCTTC. The encoded protein is CASTPEGSNYGYTF.

The gene calls are TRBV6-5 and TRBJ2-1; 9 positions match TRBD1. Germline lookup yields CDR1 MNHEY and CDR2 SVGAGI. CDR3 length: 15 residues. V lost 2 bases to trimming and J lost 2 bases; unmatched junction nucleotides: 1. The CDR3 here is CASSYRDRAYNEQFF. The CDR3 DNA follows: TGTGCCAGCAGTTACCGGGACAGGGCCTACAATGAGCAGTTCTTC.

A remark on this clone: The same CDR3 arises from other DNA sequences in this sample as well. The J gene is TRBJ1-2, the V gene TRBV28; 7 positions agree with TRBD1. V shed 8 bases and J 2 bases; nucleotides not matched to a gene: 8. The CDR3 length is 14 residues. Germline V gives CDR1 MDHEN, CDR2 SYDVKM. The CDR3 coding sequence is TGTGCCAGCCTGCCGGGACAGAGCAACTATGGCTACACCTTC. The encoded protein is CASLPGQSNYGYTF.

The chain recombines TRBV7-9 with TRBJ1-1; D is possibly TRBD1 (5 bases). The CDR3 has 14 residues. The V gene's germline CDR1 is SEHNR and CDR2 FQNEAQ (reference sequence). The ends were cut back, 2 bases at V and 1 base at J, with 8 bases in the middle. The CDR3 here is CASSLRTRNTEAFF. The CDR3 nucleotides read TGTGCCAGCAGCTTAAGGACACGGAACACTGAAGCTTTCTTT.

V gene TRBV7-9 combines with J gene TRBJ2-5, with 9 bases that match TRBD1. This CDR3 region has 16 residues. Germline-derived CDR1 and CDR2 are SEHNR and FQNEAQ (reference sequence). V lost 0 bases to trimming and J lost 5 bases; unmatched junction nucleotides: 7. Written as DNA, the CDR3 is TGTGCCAGCAGCTTAGCGAAGGGACAGGGAGACGAGACCCAGTACTTC. It specifies CASSLAKGQGDETQYF.

The chain links TRBV5-4 to TRBJ2-3, with D perhaps TRBD2 (5 bases). The CDR3 is 14 residues long. V was shortened by 4 bases and J by 5 bases, with 14 bases between the two germline ends. Germline assignment: CDR1 SGHNT and CDR2 YYREEE (reference sequence). CDR3 protein: CASSPGGGLDTQYF. CDR3 in DNA: TGTGCCAGCAGCCCAGGCGGAGGCTTAGATACGCAGTATTTT.

The rearrangement joins TRBV27 to TRBJ1-5, with 9 positions matching TRBD1. Trimming at V came to 3 bases and at J to 0 bases, leaving 12 bases not matched to a gene. Germline V gene sequence: CDR1 MNHEY, CDR2 SMNVEV (reference sequence). The CDR3 contains 19 residues. CDR3 in amino acids: CASSLGPGQGRYSNQPQHF. As DNA, the CDR3 is TGTGCCAGCAGTTTGGGACCGGGACAGGGTAGATATAGCAATCAGCCCCAGCATTTT.

The V and J genes are TRBV4-1 and TRBJ2-1, with 10 positions matching TRBD2. V shed 5 bases, J shed 4 bases, and the junction held 8 bases outside the gene matches. CDR3 length: 16 amino acids. CDR1 is MGHRA, CDR2 YSYEKL, per germline. Here the CDR3 DNA reads TGCGCCAGCAGCGTCCTGCTAGCGGGAGATTACAATGAGCAGTTCTTC. Encoded protein: CASSVLLAGDYNEQFF.

The chain joins TRBV10-3 to TRBJ2-7; D is possibly TRBD1 (6 bases). The germline V and J ends were trimmed by 0 bases and 2 bases, with 11 bases remaining between them. This CDR3 is 15 amino acids long. Germline values: CDR1 ENHRY, CDR2 SYGVKD. CDR3 sequence: CAISESEQGAYEQYF. The CDR3 region has the DNA TGTGCCATCAGTGAGTCGGAACAGGGAGCCTACGAGCAGTACTTC.

A single count supports this clone. V and J are TRBV4-3 and TRBJ2-7, with TRBD2 as a possible D gene (5 bases). Deletions cut 4 bases from V and 2 bases from J, with 15 bases between. Germline V gene sequence: CDR1 LGHNA, CDR2 YSLEER. This CDR3 comprises 15 residues. The CDR3 nucleotides are TGCGCCAGCAGCCTAGGTAAAGAGGGCCCCTACGAGCAGTACTTC. Translation gives CASSLGKEGPYEQYF.

The rearrangement links TRBV2 to TRBJ1-5; no reliable D call. The CDR3 loop spans 14 amino acids. Trimming stripped 6 bases from V and 4 bases from J, with 13 bases between. Germline V gene sequence: CDR1 SNHLY, CDR2 FYNNEI. CDR3 sequence reads: CASSPRRQNQPQHF. CDR3 in DNA: TGTGCCAGCAGCCCGAGGAGGCAGAATCAGCCCCAGCATTTT. Looking up the rest from reference TRBV2 and TRBJ1-5 gives the full variable domain: EPEVTQTPSHQVTQMGQEVILRCVPISNHLYFYWYRQILGQKVEFLVSFYNNEISEKSEIFDDQFSVERPDGSNFTLKIRSTKLEDSAMYFCASSPRRQNQPQHFGDGTRLSIL.

V usage is TRBV7-4 and J usage is TRBJ2-2; 8 nucleotides line up with TRBD1. The V and J ends lost 5 bases and 1 base, in that order; junction bases with no gene match: 9. The germline V gene has CDR1 SGHVT and CDR2 SQSDAQ. CDR3 length: 17 amino acids. The CDR3 coding sequence is TGTGCCAGCAGCCCGAAGACAGGGGCCATGAACACCGGGGAGCTGTTTTTT. It encodes CASSPKTGAMNTGELFF.

For this clone: One end of the junction is discordant with germline, which a read error may explain. V usage is TRBV7-9 and J usage is TRBJ1-1; 7 positions agree with TRBD1. CDR3 length: 12 residues. CDR1 and CDR2 from the germline V gene are SEHNR and FQNEAQ (reference sequence). The CDR3 nucleotides read TGTTCCAGCAGCTTCGGGACAGCTGAAGCTTTCTTT. It is translated as CSSSFGTAEAFF. The entire variable domain, with the rest obtained from reference TRBV7-9 and TRBJ1-1, is as follows: DTGVSQNPRHKITKRGQNVTFRCDPISEHNRLYWYRQTLGQGPEFLTYFQNEAQLEKSRLLSDRFSAERPKGSFSTLEIQRTEQGDSAMYLCSSSFGTAEAFFGQGTRLTVV.

The chain recombines TRBV4-1 with TRBJ2-7, with D possibly matching TRBD2 (5 bases). The CDR3 consists of 16 residues. Per germline, CDR1 MGHRA and CDR2 YSYEKL. Trimming removed 1 base from V and 5 bases from J, with 18 bases in between. The CDR3 reads CASSQGRAVGSDEQYF. DNA for the CDR3: TGCGCCAGCAGCCAAGGGCGGGCAGTGGGGTCGGACGAGCAGTACTTC.

This chain links TRBV9 with TRBJ2-1; no reliable D call. The V gene's germline CDR1 is SGDLS and CDR2 YYNGEE. The ends were cut back, 2 bases at V and 2 bases at J, with 17 bases in the middle. This CDR3 spans 17 amino acids. This CDR3 is CASSVAVVPAPYNEQFF. CDR3 nucleotide sequence: TGTGCCAGCAGCGTCGCGGTTGTACCAGCCCCCTACAATGAGCAGTTCTTC.

This CDR3 reads CASSLGGTSGSDEQFF. CDR3 nucleotide sequence: TGTGCCAGCAGCTTAGGGGGGACTAGCGGGAGCGATGAGCAGTTCTTC. The chain joins TRBV7-9 to TRBJ2-1; 14 bases fit TRBD2. The germline CDR1 and CDR2 sequences are SEHNR and FQNEAQ (reference sequence). The CDR3 sequence is 16 residues long. V lost 1 base, J lost 8 bases, and 4 bases stayed unmatched. The variable domain in full, with the rest retrieved from reference TRBV7-9 and TRBJ2-1, is DTGVSQNPRHKITKRGQNVTFRCDPISEHNRLYWYRQTLGQGPEFLTYFQNEAQLEKSRLLSDRFSAERPKGSFSTLEIQRTEQGDSAMYLCASSLGGTSGSDEQFFGPGTRLTVL.

The V and J genes are TRBV7-2 and TRBJ2-1, with 7 bases aligning to TRBD2. Germline CDR1 SGHTA, CDR2 FQGNSA. The CDR3 runs 15 residues. Unmatched junction bases numbered 8, after V lost 4 bases and J lost 5 bases. CDR3 nucleotide sequence: TGTGCCAGCAGCTCCACTAGCGTGCTGAACAATGAGCAGTTCTTC. This sequence encodes CASSSTSVLNNEQFF.

The rearrangement links TRBV11-2 to TRBJ1-1; D remains ambiguous. The CDR3 extends over 16 amino acids. Trimming left V 4 bases short and J 4 bases short, with 19 bases between. The germline CDR1 and CDR2 sequences are SGHAT and FQNNGV. CDR3 residues: CASSSEIDTGSTEAFF. CDR3 bases: TGTGCCAGCAGCTCGGAGATCGATACGGGGTCCACTGAAGCTTTCTTT.

In the case of this clone: The junction departs from germline at one end; a sequencing error may be responsible. CDR3 residues: CSSSSAGTSVPGELFF. The CDR3, as DNA: TGTTCCAGCAGCTCCGCTGGGACTAGCGTGCCCGGGGAGCTGTTTTTT. This chain links TRBV7-9 with TRBJ2-2, with TRBD2 matching over 10 bases. This CDR3 contains 16 residues. Germline V gene sequence: CDR1 SEHNR, CDR2 FQNEAQ (reference sequence).

This clone was seen just once. The chain links TRBV6-1 to TRBJ2-7; tentative D call: TRBD1 (6 bases). V lost 6 bases, J lost 0 bases, and 15 bases lay in between. CDR1 and CDR2 (germline): MNHNS, SASEGT. CDR3 length equals 15 residues. This chain's CDR3 is CASRRLGTRSYEQYF. Here the CDR3 DNA reads TGTGCCAGCAGGAGGTTAGGGACACGCTCCTACGAGCAGTACTTC.

The rearrangement joins TRBV9 to TRBJ1-1, with D maybe TRBD1 (5 bases). This CDR3 is 15 amino acids long. V was shortened by 1 base and J by 2 bases, with 12 bases between the two germline ends. The V gene's germline CDR1 is SGDLS and CDR2 YYNGEE. The CDR3 bases are TGTGCCAGCAGCGTATCAAGACAGTTCAACACTGAAGCTTTCTTT. Translated: CASSVSRQFNTEAFF.

This chain joins TRBV6-5 and TRBJ2-7; D is unresolved. The V end was cut by 0 bases, the J end by 0 bases, with 6 bases between. Per germline, CDR1 MNHEY and CDR2 SVGAGI. The CDR3 covers 14 residues. The CDR3 here is CASSYSPSSYEQYF. The DNA for the CDR3 is TGTGCCAGCAGTTACTCGCCGAGCTCCTACGAGCAGTACTTC.

The V gene is TRBV5-4, the J gene TRBJ2-2, with TRBD2 as a possible D gene (6 bases). Trimming took off 2 bases at V and 5 bases at J, with 13 bases between the two ends. The CDR3 has 15 amino acids. Germline V gene data show CDR1 as SGHNT and CDR2 as YYREEE (reference sequence). The CDR3 region is CASSFGGIGTGELFF. CDR3 coding DNA: TGTGCCAGCAGCTTCGGCGGGATTGGGACCGGGGAGCTGTTTTTT.

A single count supports this clone. V gene TRBV19 combines with J gene TRBJ2-3; 9 nucleotides agree with TRBD2. Trimming at V came to 9 bases and at J to 5 bases, leaving 9 bases not matched to a gene. From germline, CDR1 is LNHDA and CDR2 SQIVND (reference sequence). The CDR3 has 14 residues. Here the CDR3 DNA reads TGTGCCAGCCAATTAGCGGGAGCGGTAGATACGCAGTATTTT. This gives the protein CASQLAGAVDTQYF.

V is TRBV7-2 and J is TRBJ2-7; 8 bases align to TRBD2. V was clipped by 2 bases and J by 3 bases; unmatched bases: 3. The CDR3 length is 14 residues. Germline V gene sequence: CDR1 SGHTA, CDR2 FQGNSA. DNA for the CDR3: TGTGCCAGCAGCTTAAGGGCGGGGGGCTACGAGCAGTACTTC. It is translated as CASSLRAGGYEQYF.

The chain recombines TRBV4-3 with TRBJ2-7; 8 bases line up with TRBD2. The CDR3 totals 13 residues. Germline V lookup: CDR1 LGHNA, CDR2 YSLEER. V gave up 4 bases and J gave up 2 bases; unmatched junction bases: 1. The CDR3 DNA follows: TGCGCCAGCAGCCCGGGACTAGCCTACGAGCAGTACTTC. Amino acid sequence: CASSPGLAYEQYF.

CDR3 residues: CASSAPTGKLNYGYTF. In nucleotides, the CDR3 is TGTGCCAGCAGCGCCCCGACAGGGAAACTTAACTATGGCTACACCTTC. V gene TRBV7-2 combines with J gene TRBJ1-2, with TRBD1 identical over 7 bases. The CDR3 contains 16 residues. CDR1 is SGHTA and CDR2 is FQGNSA in the germline V gene. V trimming: 5 bases; J trimming: 1 base; junction bases outside the gene matches: 10.

The chain is built from TRBV19 and TRBJ1-5, with 9 bases aligning to TRBD1. Germline V gene lookup returns CDR1 LNHDA and CDR2 SQIVND (reference sequence). The V and J ends lost 4 bases and 5 bases, in that order; junction bases with no gene match: 15. The CDR3 covers 18 residues. CDR3 residues: CASSTSTLLRQGDQPQHF. The CDR3 nucleotides are TGTGCCAGTAGTACCTCCACCCTACTACGACAGGGGGATCAGCCCCAGCATTTT.

CDR3 in DNA: TGTGCCAGCTCACCAGGAGGGACAGGGGGCGGTTTTAGGAATGAGCAGTTCTTC. This gives the protein CASSPGGTGGGFRNEQFF. The V call is TRBV18, the J call TRBJ2-1; 12 bases map to TRBD1. From germline, CDR1 is KGHSH and CDR2 LQKENI. V gave up 2 bases and J gave up 7 bases; unmatched junction bases: 12. The CDR3 extends over 18 amino acids.

The V and J genes are TRBV29-1 and TRBJ2-7, with TRBD2 identical over 9 bases. The CDR3 length is 12 residues. Losses at the gene ends were 4 bases for V and 4 bases for J; bases not matched to a gene: 2. Germline V CDR1 and CDR2: SQVTM, ANQGSEA. The CDR3 protein is CSVGAGGYEQYF. CDR3 nucleotide sequence: TGCAGCGTTGGCGCGGGAGGGTACGAGCAGTACTTC.